These 28 T cell receptor beta chains were sequenced from one sample in a study of control samples from healthy donors and cancer patients (dated by TCRdb to 2018 to 2021). Library creation used the immunoSEQ multiplex PCR assay. In TCRdb, the immuneACCESS table is reduced to in-frame sequences with V and J assigned. These tables do not hold every clone; where another copy was compared, an unresolved V gene accounts for under half, and the others remain unexplained. In this sample the table shows 160,000 or so clones, about 95% of which occur a single time. The top ten constitute around 15% of the sample. Sample: PBMCs. The source of these receptors is a man aged 55 to 70 with colorectal cancer.

Details on this clone: In the same sample, other DNA sequences code for this CDR3. The chain joins TRBV3-1 (or the pseudogene TRBV3-2) to TRBJ2-7; D unresolved. Germline V gives CDR1 LGHDT, CDR2 YNNKEL (reference sequence). V was shortened by 5 bases and J by 3 bases, with 5 bases between the two germline ends. This CDR3 has 11 amino acids. The CDR3 here is CASSNYYEQYF. CDR3 nucleotides: TGTGCCAGCAGCAACTACTACGAGCAGTACTTC.

The chain combines TRBV4-2 with TRBJ1-4, with D uncertain. The V and J ends lost 1 base and 8 bases respectively, with 11 bases between them. CDR1 is LGHNA, CDR2 YNFKEQ, per germline. The CDR3 totals 14 residues. The chain's CDR3 is CASSQALRGEKLFF. CDR3 nucleotide sequence: TGTGCCAGCAGCCAAGCCCTCCGAGGGGAAAAACTGTTTTTT.

The V call is TRBV7-2, the J call TRBJ2-2, with a weak D call TRBD1 (5 bases). Germline V gene data show CDR1 as SGHTA and CDR2 as FQGNSA. This CDR3 contains 15 residues. The V end lost 4 bases, the J end lost 0 bases, and 9 bases lay between the germline ends. The CDR3 spells CASSYQGTNTGELFF. CDR3 nucleotides: TGTGCCAGCAGCTATCAGGGAACGAACACCGGGGAGCTGTTTTTT.

V is TRBV12-3 or TRBV12-4 and J is TRBJ2-7; D call uncertain. The CDR3 consists of 13 residues. Trimming took off 1 base at V and 2 bases at J, with 6 bases between the two ends. The CDR3 DNA sequence: TGTGCCAGCAGTTTAGGTGAACCCTACGAGCAGTACTTC. Translating it yields CASSLGEPYEQYF.

V gene TRBV27 combines with J gene TRBJ2-1; TRBD2 might be the D (6 bases). Trimming removed 0 bases at V and 4 bases at J, with 13 bases between. The CDR3 sequence is 16 residues long. Germline V gene data show CDR1 as MNHEY and CDR2 as SMNVEV (reference sequence). CDR3 DNA sequence: TGTGCCAGCAGTTTATCGTCGGGACTGGTATACAATGAGCAGTTCTTC. Protein sequence: CASSLSSGLVYNEQFF.

The chain couples TRBV4-3 to TRBJ1-2; no clear D. Germline CDR1 LGHNA, CDR2 YSLEER. V was cut by 0 bases and J by 4 bases, with 12 bases left in between. CDR3 length: 15 residues. CDR3 residues: CASSQDQDVFYGYTF. The CDR3 DNA sequence: TGCGCCAGCAGCCAAGATCAAGACGTGTTCTATGGCTACACCTTC.

CDR3 sequence (DNA): TGTGCCAGCAGGCGACAGGGAGTAGACTATGGCTACACCTTC. It specifies CASRRQGVDYGYTF. V usage is TRBV6-5 and J usage is TRBJ1-2; 7 positions match TRBD1. With 6 bases clipped from V and 3 bases from J, the junction kept 7 bases outside the gene matches. CDR3 length: 14 residues. Germline-derived CDR1 and CDR2 are MNHEY and SVGAGI.

This clone was found once. This chain uses TRBV20-1 with TRBJ1-2; D not certain. The germline gives CDR1 DFQATT, CDR2 SNEGSKA (reference sequence). The CDR3 has 11 residues. V shed 3 bases and J shed 4 bases, with 6 bases lying between them. CDR3 sequence (DNA): TGCAGTGCTAGCGCAGCCTATGGCTACACCTTC. It encodes CSASAAYGYTF.

This clone was seen just once. This rearrangement joins TRBV15 to TRBJ1-1; 7 positions match TRBD1. This CDR3 region has 14 residues. Germline trimming cut 9 bases from V and 0 bases from J; bases unmatched to any gene: 7. CDR1 and CDR2 (germline): LNHNV, YYDKDF (reference sequence). As DNA, the CDR3 is TGTGCCACGGGACAGTCTGAACTGAACACTGAAGCTTTCTTT. Amino acids: CATGQSELNTEAFF.

J is TRBJ1-5 and V is TRBV19; D ambiguous. The germline V gene has CDR1 LNHDA and CDR2 SQIVND (reference sequence). The CDR3 has 16 amino acids. Trimming shortened V by 7 bases and J by 4 bases, and 20 bases separated the two germline ends. This CDR3 reads CASTPGTWVGNQPQHF. The CDR3 bases are TGTGCCAGTACCCCTGGTACTTGGGTTGGAAATCAGCCCCAGCATTTT.

The chain couples TRBV14 to TRBJ1-6; D not certain. The CDR3 covers 14 residues. The germline V and J ends were trimmed by 4 bases and 5 bases, with 9 bases remaining between them. Germline CDR1 SGHDN, CDR2 FVKESK. CDR3 loop: CASSLQRNNSPLHF. In DNA, the CDR3 is TGTGCCAGCAGCCTTCAGAGAAATAATTCACCCCTCCACTTT.

The rearrangement links TRBV9 to TRBJ2-2; D remains ambiguous. Between the trimmed V and J ends, which lost 0 bases and 0 bases, there was a span of 6 bases. Germline loops: CDR1 SGDLS, CDR2 YYNGEE. This CDR3 has 15 amino acids. For the CDR3, the DNA is TGTGCCAGCAGCGTAGTCGCGGCGAACACCGGGGAGCTGTTTTTT. Translated, it gives CASSVVAANTGELFF. Full variable domain (outside the CDR3, taken from reference TRBV9 and TRBJ2-2): DSGVTQTPKHLITATGQRVTLRCSPRSGDLSVYWYQQSLDQGLQFLIQYYNGEERAKGNILERFSAQQFPDLHSELNLSSLELGDSALYFCASSVVAANTGELFFGEGSRLTVL.

The V call is TRBV18, the J call TRBJ2-7, with 9 bases aligning to TRBD1. V lost 3 bases, J lost 3 bases, and 9 bases stayed unmatched. Germline V gene data show CDR1 as KGHSH and CDR2 as LQKENI. The CDR3 loop spans 16 amino acids. The CDR3 reads CASSPRTGATGYEQYF. The CDR3 DNA reads as TGTGCCAGCTCACCTAGGACAGGGGCTACTGGCTACGAGCAGTACTTC.

The chain couples TRBV25-1 to TRBJ1-1; D remains unclear. The V end was cut by 11 bases, the J end by 1 base, with 8 bases between. The CDR3 has 11 amino acids. Looked up from germline, CDR1 is MGHDK and CDR2 is SYGVNS. CDR3 coding DNA: TGTGCCTCCGAAAGGAACACTGAAGCTTTCTTT. This codes for CASERNTEAFF.

This chain connects TRBV9 to TRBJ2-7; TRBD1 matches at 8 bases. The J segment lost 3 bases and the V segment lost 4 bases, leaving 0 bases of the junction unmatched. CDR1 and CDR2 (germline): SGDLS, YYNGEE. The CDR3 loop spans 12 amino acids. CDR3 DNA: TGTGCCAGCAGCACAGGGGGCTACGAGCAGTACTTC. Translating gives CASSTGGYEQYF.

The rearrangement uses TRBV30 and TRBJ1-1; D not resolved. V lost 6 bases and J lost 4, with 18 bases in between. This CDR3 has 14 amino acids. The germline V gene has CDR1 GTSNPN and CDR2 SVGIG (reference sequence). The CDR3 loop is CACRRGNLGTEAFF. CDR3 sequence (DNA): TGTGCCTGTAGAAGAGGGAATTTGGGCACTGAAGCTTTCTTT.

V and J are TRBV19 and TRBJ1-1; D is possibly TRBD1 (6 bases). In germline, CDR1 is LNHDA, CDR2 SQIVND (reference sequence). This CDR3 region has 15 residues. V lost 5 bases to trimming and J lost 4 bases, with 17 bases between them. CDR3 coding DNA: TGTGCCAGTAGTTACCTAGGGGGTAGGGGCACTGAAGCTTTCTTT. This sequence encodes CASSYLGGRGTEAFF.

This clone was seen just once. V and J are TRBV11-2 and TRBJ2-7; TRBD1 agrees at 8 bases. J gave up 4 bases and V 5 bases, and 7 bases lay outside the gene matches. The length of the CDR3 is 14 residues. Per germline, CDR1 SGHAT and CDR2 FQNNGV. CDR3 sequence (DNA): TGTGCCAGCAGCCCGGACAGGGTGAAATACGAGCAGTACTTC. Its protein is CASSPDRVKYEQYF.

The rearrangement joins TRBV2 to TRBJ2-6; possibly TRBD1 for D (5 bases). Trimming removed 11 bases at V and 0 bases at J, with 17 bases between. There are 16 residues in the CDR3. Germline CDR1 is SNHLY and CDR2 is FYNNEI. CDR3 nucleotides: TGTGCCTCTCGAACCCAAGGGGTCTCTGGGGCCAACGTCCTGACTTTC. Protein: CASRTQGVSGANVLTF.

This chain connects TRBV6-5 to TRBJ1-1, with D uncertain. Germline V gene sequence: CDR1 MNHEY, CDR2 SVGAGI. Trimming shortened V by 6 bases and J by 5 bases, and 13 bases separated the two germline ends. The CDR3 is made up of 13 amino acids. CDR3 amino acids: CASSRVRWTEAFF. The DNA for the CDR3 is TGTGCCAGCAGCCGTGTTCGATGGACTGAAGCTTTCTTT.

The chain links TRBV12-5 to TRBJ2-3; D remains unclear. V was shortened by 6 bases and J by 7 bases, with 14 bases between the two germline ends. The CDR3 runs to 13 residues. The germline V gene encodes CDR1 LGHNT and CDR2 FRNRAP. The CDR3 loop reads CASGYYPGHTQYF. The DNA for the CDR3 is TGTGCTAGTGGCTATTATCCGGGCCATACGCAGTATTTT.

This clone was picked up one time. The chain couples TRBV3-1 (or the pseudogene TRBV3-2) to TRBJ1-6; TRBD1 is a possible D gene (6 bases). The V and J ends lost 5 bases and 4 bases respectively, with 12 bases between them. The CDR3 covers 15 residues. Germline-derived CDR1 and CDR2 are LGHDT and YNNKEL (reference sequence). CDR3 sequence: CASSSSDSYNSPLHF. The CDR3 DNA follows: TGTGCCAGCAGCTCATCGGACAGTTATAATTCACCCCTCCACTTT.

The chain has TRBV27 and TRBJ2-5, with 8 nucleotides matching TRBD2. Trimming cost V 4 bases and J 5 bases; bases outside gene matches: 6. The CDR3 consists of 14 residues. Germline CDR1 is MNHEY and CDR2 is SMNVEV (reference sequence). CDR3 amino acids: CASSSSGGGETQYF. The CDR3 coding sequence is TGTGCCAGCAGTTCCAGCGGGGGCGGGGAGACCCAGTACTTC.

The chain joins TRBV5-5 to TRBJ1-2; 9 bases agree with TRBD1. The CDR3 runs 15 residues. V trimming: 4 bases; J trimming: 1 base; junction bases outside the gene matches: 5. The V gene's germline CDR1 is SGHKS and CDR2 YYEKEE (reference sequence). CDR3 sequence (DNA): TGTGCCAGCAGCCGTGGACAGGGGTATAACTATGGCTACACCTTC. This translates into CASSRGQGYNYGYTF.

CDR3 protein: CASRNTGEVGYTF. The CDR3 DNA follows: TGTGCCAGCAGAAATACAGGGGAAGTGGGCTACACCTTC. V usage is TRBV7-2 and J usage is TRBJ1-2; TRBD1 matches 7 bases. Germline lookup yields CDR1 SGHTA and CDR2 FQGNSA. J was trimmed by 8 bases and V by 6 bases; bases with no gene match: 9. The CDR3 has 13 amino acids.

The chain carries TRBV5-1 and TRBJ2-3, with a tentative D call TRBD1 (5 bases). The V gene lost 3 bases and the J gene lost 3 bases, with 11 bases spanning the gap. The CDR3 has 14 amino acids. Germline assignment: CDR1 SGHRS and CDR2 YFSETQ. CDR3 in DNA: TGCGCCAGCAGCTCTGGTAGGGGTACAGATACGCAGTATTTT. Protein: CASSSGRGTDTQYF.

The J gene is TRBJ1-2, the V gene TRBV12-5, with unresolved D. CDR3 length: 12 amino acids. V lost 7 bases and J 3 bases, leaving 9 bases between the germline ends. Germline CDR1 and CDR2: LGHNT and FRNRAP. The DNA of the CDR3 is TGTGCTAGTGCTAACGGGCACTATGGCTACACCTTC. Translation: CASANGHYGYTF.

The chain uses TRBV6-5 and TRBJ2-5, with no clear D. The CDR3 sequence is 12 residues long. V shed 2 bases and J shed 1 base, with 2 bases lying between them. The germline V gene has CDR1 MNHEY and CDR2 SVGAGI. The CDR3 is CASSYPQETQYF. In DNA, the CDR3 is TGTGCCAGCAGTTACCCCCAAGAGACCCAGTACTTC.